Following are 24 T cell receptor beta chains from one sample sequenced in a study of tumor and adjacent non-tumor tissue in lung cancer. No cell sorting was done before RNA was extracted from the tissue. The normal lung tissue was taken more than 3 cm from the tumor edge. TCRbeta libraries were built with three rounds of nested PCR, modified from ARM-PCR. TCRdb reanalysed the multiplex PCR reads using MiXCR and keeps one entry per CDR3 protein. The table has about 110,000 distinct CDR3 sequences, about 65% seen once. Sequenced input: distant non-tumor lung tissue. These receptors came from a man aged 55 to 69 with non-small cell lung cancer.

This clonotype was picked up a small number of times. The gene calls are TRBV5-1 and TRBJ1-1; 7 bases are a match to TRBD1. Unmatched junction bases numbered 2, after V lost 0 bases and J lost 0 bases. The CDR3 sequence is 15 residues long. Germline V gives CDR1 SGHRS, CDR2 YFSETQ. CDR3 loop: CASSLATGVNTEAFF. The CDR3 DNA sequence: TGCGCCAGCAGCTTGGCTACAGGGGTGAACACTGAAGCTTTCTTT.

Comments on this clonotype: The missing conserved phenylalanine or tryptophan at the end of this CDR3 makes a read error likely. The chain is built from TRBV29-1 and TRBJ2-7; 8 bases agree with TRBD1. Germline V CDR1 and CDR2: SQVTM, ANQGSEA. The CDR3 runs to 14 residues. After removal of 2 bases from V and 8 bases from J, the junction contained 11 bases not matched to a gene. The CDR3 DNA is TGCAGCGTTGAAATCGGGACAGGAGATTACAAGCAGTACCTC. This translates into CSVEIGTGDYKQYL.

This rearrangement joins TRBV7-2 to TRBJ2-3, with D possibly called TRBD1 or TRBD2 (5 bases each). This CDR3 comprises 15 residues. V dropped 5 bases and J dropped 6 bases, with 18 bases sitting between them. Germline lookup yields CDR1 SGHTA and CDR2 FQGNSA. The CDR3 nucleotides are TGTGCCAGCAGCCCCGGGACCTCCTCGGGGGATACGCAGTATTTT. Its translation is CASSPGTSSGDTQYF.

In regard to this clonotype: The junction does not match germline at one end; this may be a read error. The V call is TRBV11-1, the J call TRBJ2-5, with D maybe TRBD1 (5 bases). Germline CDR1 and CDR2: SGHAT and FQDESV (reference sequence). The CDR3 sequence is 14 residues long. Written as DNA, the CDR3 is TGTGCCAGCAACTCGGACACGTACCAAGAGGCCCAGTACTTT. Amino acid sequence: CASNSDTYQEAQYF. Looking up the rest from reference TRBV11-1 and TRBJ2-5 gives the full variable domain: EAEVAQSPRYKITEKSQAVAFWCDPISGHATLYWYRQILGQGPELLVQFQDESVVDDSQLPKDRFSAERLKGVDSTLKIQPAELGDSAMYLCASNSDTYQEAQYFGPGTRLLVL.

The sample holds many counts of this clonotype. This chain connects TRBV20-1 to TRBJ2-3; D call uncertain. V was trimmed by 3 bases and J by 1 base, leaving 14 bases between them. The CDR3 runs 15 residues. Germline lookup yields CDR1 DFQATT and CDR2 SNEGSKA (reference sequence). The CDR3 loop is CSASDPVMGTDTQYF. Here the CDR3 DNA reads TGCAGTGCTAGTGACCCGGTTATGGGCACAGATACGCAGTATTTT.

Notes on this clonotype: This CDR3 is missing its conserved last phenylalanine or tryptophan, likely due to a read error. The V gene is TRBV6-2 or TRBV6-3, the J gene TRBJ2-7, with TRBD2 matching 9 bases. The CDR3 consists of 17 residues. CDR1 and CDR2 (germline): MNHEY, SVGEGT. With V trimmed by 7 bases and J by 3 bases, 16 bases remained unmatched. In DNA, the CDR3 is TGTGCCAGCAATCCGGGACTAGCAGGAGGGCCCAACTACGAGCAGTACCTC. It yields the protein CASNPGLAGGPNYEQYL.

This clonotype was recorded at least ten times. The chain recombines TRBV20-1 with TRBJ2-2; D ambiguous. The CDR3 covers 15 residues. CDR1 is DFQATT, CDR2 SNEGSKA, per germline (reference sequence). Trimming took off 4 bases at V and 0 bases at J, with 12 bases between the two ends. CDR3 sequence reads: CSAKRAVTNTGELFF. The CDR3 region has the DNA TGCAGTGCTAAACGGGCAGTCACGAACACCGGGGAGCTGTTTTTT.

This clonotype was picked up a small number of times. At one boundary the junction diverges from the germline segment, which might be a read error. The rearrangement links TRBV12-3 or TRBV12-4 to TRBJ2-7; perhaps TRBD2 as D (5 bases). The length of the CDR3 is 13 residues. The CDR3 DNA reads as TGCGTCAGCAGTCCCGAACACCGGAGCGGGCAGTACTTC. Its translation is CVSSPEHRSGQYF.

Points on this clonotype: At one of its ends the junction is not consistent with the germline gene, which may arise from a read error. The rearrangement uses TRBV2 and TRBJ2-2; D is unresolved. In germline, CDR1 is SNHLY, CDR2 FYNNEI. The CDR3 length is 12 residues. CDR3 nucleotides: TGTGTCAGCCTGATGAACACCGGGGAGCTGTTTTTT. It yields the protein CVSLMNTGELFF.

Of note for this clonotype: Mismatch with germline at one junction end may stem from a read error. J is TRBJ2-4 and V is TRBV7-9; D could derive from TRBD1 or TRBD2 (5 bases each). The germline gives CDR1 SEHNR, CDR2 FQNEAQ (reference sequence). The CDR3 consists of 16 residues. CDR3 amino acids: CASSLGAGLAENIQYF. CDR3 DNA: TGTGCCAGCAGCTTAGGTGCAGGGCTAGCCGAAAACATTCAGTACTTC.

On this clonotype itself: An end of the junction does not agree with germline; a read error may underlie this. The rearrangement joins TRBV4-1 to TRBJ2-3; D assignment may be TRBD1 or TRBD2 (6 bases each). This CDR3 has 19 residues. Germline CDR1 MGHRA, CDR2 YSYEKL. CDR3 sequence: CASSQDRRTVLTSTDTQYF. The CDR3 coding sequence is TGCGCCAGCAGCCAAGATCGGAGGACAGTTCTAACTAGCACAGATACGCAATATTTT.

This clonotype turned up a few times. With a much larger clone just one base away, this may be a read error. CDR3 sequence: CASRREIRNSPLHF. The DNA for the CDR3 is TGTGCCAGCAGACGGGAGATAAGGAATTCACCCCTCCACTTT. The chain couples TRBV12-3 or TRBV12-4 to TRBJ1-6, with D uncertain. This CDR3 spans 14 amino acids. V lost 6 bases and J lost 7, with 13 bases in between.

Only a few counts were recorded for this clonotype. A read error may explain this, as a much larger clone is one base away. This sequence joins TRBV10-3 and TRBJ1-2; no firm D call. The germline CDR1 and CDR2 sequences are ENHRY and SYGVKD. There are 12 residues in the CDR3. CDR3 sequence: CAISEVNFGYTF. The DNA of the CDR3 is TGTGCCATCAGTGAGGTTAACTTTGGCTACACCTTC.

A word on this clonotype: One end of the junction is discordant with germline, which a read error may explain. V gene TRBV20-1 combines with J gene TRBJ1-1; tentatively, D is TRBD1 (6 bases). The CDR3 has 16 amino acids. CDR1 DFQATT and CDR2 SNEGSKA come from the germline V gene (reference sequence). CDR3 sequence (DNA): TGCTGTGCTAGGTCTCCGGGGGGGGGCATGAACATTGAAGCTTTCTTT. Encoded protein: CCARSPGGGMNIEAFF.

This chain uses TRBV6-1 with TRBJ1-2; a possible D gene is TRBD1 (5 bases). The CDR3 consists of 16 residues. V was pared by 7 bases and J by 2 bases, with 20 bases between. In germline, CDR1 is MNHNS, CDR2 SASEGT. The CDR3 DNA follows: TGTGCCAGCACCAGGAACAGGAGTCCCGACAACTATGGCTACACCTTC. Translation gives CASTRNRSPDNYGYTF.

The J gene is TRBJ2-3, the V gene TRBV4-2; D uncertain. V lost 0 bases to trimming and J lost 2 bases, with 9 bases between them. CDR3 length: 15 amino acids. The germline V gene has CDR1 LGHNA and CDR2 YNFKEQ. CDR3 protein: CASSQDRRTTDTQYF. CDR3 coding DNA: TGTGCCAGCAGCCAAGATCGCCGAACCACAGATACGCAGTATTTT.

With respect to this clonotype: A much larger clone sits a single nucleotide away, making a read error possible. V is TRBV28 and J is TRBJ2-6, with D possibly being TRBD1 (5 bases). The CDR3 extends over 15 amino acids. From germline, CDR1 is MDHEN and CDR2 SYDVKM. V lost 7 bases and J 3 bases, leaving 13 bases between the germline ends. CDR3 region: CASNSETDGANVLTF. The CDR3 coding sequence is TGTGCCAGCAATTCGGAGACAGATGGGGCCAACGTCCTGACTTTC. The entire variable domain, with the rest obtained from reference TRBV28 and TRBJ2-6, is as follows: DVKVTQSSRYLVKRTGEKVFLECVQDMDHENMFWYRQDPGLGLRLIYFSYDVKMKEKGDIPEGYSVSREKKERFSLILESASTNQTSMYLCASNSETDGANVLTFGAGSRLTVL.

This clonotype was detected only a few times. The chain uses TRBV5-5 and TRBJ2-3, with 11 bases fitting TRBD2. This CDR3 region has 17 residues. Germline V gene sequence: CDR1 SGHKS, CDR2 YYEKEE (reference sequence). The CDR3 sequence: CVSSLGGTSGGADTQYF. CDR3 nucleotides: TGTGTCAGTAGCTTGGGAGGGACTAGCGGAGGGGCAGATACGCAGTATTTT.

V is TRBV6-1 and J is TRBJ2-4; no clear D gene. The V end lost 11 bases, the J end lost 1 base, and 18 bases lay between the germline ends. The CDR3 covers 15 residues. CDR1 and CDR2 from the germline V gene are MNHNS and SASEGT. Here the CDR3 reads CAGTPRSAAKNIQYF. The CDR3 nucleotides read TGTGCCGGCACTCCCAGGTCGGCGGCCAAAAACATTCAGTACTTC.

Concerning this clonotype itself: No conserved phenylalanine or tryptophan is present at the end of the CDR3, so a read error is the likely explanation. Because the CDR3's place on the DNA is in doubt, the DNA is left out and the CDR3 is given as listed by TCRdb. The genes are TRBV6-5 and TRBJ1-1; the table assigns TRBD1, which was not confirmed against the DNA. With termini counted, the CDR3 has 17 amino acids. Germline V gene data show CDR1 as MNHEY and CDR2 as SVGAGI. The CDR3 here is CASSYSYPGVMNTETFS.

CDR3: CASKWQSTDMLYF. The CDR3 DNA sequence: TGTGCCAGCAAATGGCAGAGCACAGATATGCTGTATTTT. The chain joins TRBV6-1 to TRBJ2-3; D remains unclear. Trimming removed 7 bases at V and 14 bases at J, with 22 bases between. The CDR3 extends over 13 amino acids. The germline gives CDR1 MNHNS, CDR2 SASEGT.

On this clonotype: This may come from a read error, since a much larger clone is one base off. This sequence joins TRBV2 and TRBJ2-7, with TRBD1 as a possible D gene (6 bases). CDR1 SNHLY and CDR2 FYNNEI come from the germline V gene. There are 14 residues in the CDR3. V lost 6 bases to trimming and J lost 3 bases, with 15 bases between them. CDR3 bases: TGTGCCAGCAGACGAGGGACACCCAACTACGAGCAGTACTTC. Amino acid sequence: CASRRGTPNYEQYF.

This clonotype was counted at least ten times. This sequence joins TRBV5-6 and TRBJ2-1; 9 positions agree with TRBD1. This CDR3 region has 15 residues. Germline values: CDR1 SGHDT, CDR2 YYEEEE. Trimming cost V 4 bases and J 2 bases; bases outside gene matches: 4. Written as DNA, the CDR3 is TGTGCCAGCAGCGAGACAGGGGGAGCCTACAATGAGCAGTTCTTC. Translating gives CASSETGGAYNEQFF.

Concerning this clonotype: One end of the junction varies from germline; a read error may be responsible. The chain recombines TRBV24-1 with TRBJ2-7; D might be TRBD1 (5 bases). The CDR3 is 12 residues long. CDR1 KGHDR and CDR2 SFDVKD come from the germline V gene. CDR3: CTTSESGREQYF. CDR3 nucleotide sequence: TGTACCACCAGTGAGTCAGGGCGCGAGCAGTACTTC.